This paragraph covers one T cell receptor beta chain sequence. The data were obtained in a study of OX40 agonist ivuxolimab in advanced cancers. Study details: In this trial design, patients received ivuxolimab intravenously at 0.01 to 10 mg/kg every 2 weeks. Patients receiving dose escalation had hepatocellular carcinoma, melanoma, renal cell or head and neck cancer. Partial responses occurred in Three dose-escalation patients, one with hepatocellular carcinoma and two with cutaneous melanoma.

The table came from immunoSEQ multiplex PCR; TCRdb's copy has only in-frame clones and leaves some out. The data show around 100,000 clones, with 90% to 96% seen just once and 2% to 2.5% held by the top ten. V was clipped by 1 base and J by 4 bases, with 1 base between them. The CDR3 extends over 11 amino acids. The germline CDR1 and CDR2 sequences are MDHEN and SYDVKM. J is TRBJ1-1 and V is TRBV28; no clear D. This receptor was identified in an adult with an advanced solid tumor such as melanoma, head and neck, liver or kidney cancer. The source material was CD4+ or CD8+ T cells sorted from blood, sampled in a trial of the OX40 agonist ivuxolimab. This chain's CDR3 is CASSLSTEAFF. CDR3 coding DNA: TGTGCCAGCAGTTTATCCACTGAAGCTTTCTTT.